These T cell receptor beta chains were read from a single sample in a study of T cells after yellow fever vaccination. TCRdb ran MiXCR on the 5' RACE reads and lists one entry per CDR3 protein. The sample contains 130,000 or so distinct CDR3 sequences, nearly 15% of which appear only once. Sequencing used CD8+ T cells sorted from PBMCs, obtained 5 days after the yellow fever booster vaccination. The origin of the receptors is a man between 18 and 35 years old who received the YFV17D yellow fever vaccine. Each CDR3 is given with its conserved first and last residue. The D gene is left open where the match is weak. Not every row has a clone size; where given, it reads once, few, many or a size class.

clone size: -
V gene: TRBV7-9
J gene: TRBJ1-1
D gene: -
CDR3 protein: CASSFKQGNTEAFF
CDR3 DNA: TGTGCCAGCAGCTTTAAACAGGGGAACACTGAAGCTTTCTTT

clone size: -
V gene: TRBV19
J gene: TRBJ1-1
D gene: -
CDR3 protein: CASSIIGSEAFF
CDR3 DNA: TGTGCCAGTAGTATAATAGGTTCTGAAGCTTTCTTT

clone size: -
V gene: TRBV6-2/TRBV6-3
J gene: TRBJ2-1
D gene: -
CDR3 protein: CASSYRGNSYNEQFF
CDR3 DNA: TGTGCCAGCAGTTATCGGGGGAACTCCTACAATGAGCAGTTCTTC

clone size: -
V gene: TRBV6-5
J gene: TRBJ2-5
D gene: -
CDR3 protein: CASSYNGETQYF
CDR3 DNA: TGTGCCAGCAGTTATAATGGGGAGACCCAGTACTTC

clone size: few
V gene: TRBV12-3/TRBV12-4
J gene: TRBJ1-1
D gene: TRBD1
CDR3 protein: CARLGTAGNTEAFF
CDR3 DNA: TGTGCCAGACTCGGGACAGCTGGGAACACTGAAGCTTTCTTT

clone size: -
V gene: TRBV28
J gene: TRBJ1-1
D gene: -
CDR3 protein: CASSFGPEGFNTEAFF
CDR3 DNA: TGTGCCAGCAGTTTTGGACCGGAGGGGTTTAACACTGAAGCTTTCTTT

clone size: -
V gene: TRBV3-1
J gene: TRBJ2-1
D gene: -
CDR3 protein: CASSPFGGGENEQFF
CDR3 DNA: TGTGCCAGCAGCCCGTTTGGAGGGGGCGAAAATGAGCAGTTCTTC

clone size: many
V gene: TRBV4-1
J gene: TRBJ1-3
D gene: -
CDR3 protein: CASSHEPGAYGRPGNTIYF
CDR3 DNA: TGCGCCAGCAGCCACGAGCCGGGCGCCTACGGGAGGCCTGGAAACACCATATATTTT

clone size: few
V gene: TRBV29-1
J gene: TRBJ2-7
D gene: -
CDR3 protein: CSVVKAAPYEQYF
CDR3 DNA: TGCAGCGTTGTGAAGGCGGCCCCCTACGAGCAGTACTTC

clone size: -
V gene: TRBV6-5
J gene: TRBJ2-5
D gene: -
CDR3 protein: CASSYDQGETQYF
CDR3 DNA: TGTGCCAGCAGTTACGACCAGGGAGAGACCCAGTACTTC

clone size: many
V gene: TRBV20-1
J gene: TRBJ2-1
D gene: TRBD2
CDR3 protein: CSADASGGASEQFF
CDR3 DNA: TGCAGTGCTGACGCTAGCGGGGGGGCGTCTGAGCAGTTCTTC

clone size: -
V gene: TRBV7-2
J gene: TRBJ1-5
D gene: -
CDR3 protein: CACGAASNQPQHF
CDR3 DNA: TGTGCCTGCGGGGCAGCAAGCAATCAGCCCCAGCATTTT

clone size: -
V gene: TRBV4-1
J gene: TRBJ2-3
D gene: -
CDR3 protein: CASSLLGLTDTQYF
CDR3 DNA: TGCGCCAGCAGCCTTTTGGGACTGACAGATACGCAGTATTTT

clone size: -
V gene: TRBV19
J gene: TRBJ2-6
D gene: -
CDR3 protein: CASKGSGANVLTF
CDR3 DNA: TGTGCCAGTAAGGGATCTGGGGCCAACGTCCTGACTTTC

clone size: -
V gene: TRBV7-2
J gene: TRBJ2-2
D gene: -
CDR3 protein: CASSLGGRLTGELFF
CDR3 DNA: TGTGCCAGCAGCTTAGGGGGCAGACTCACCGGGGAGCTGTTTTTT

clone size: -
V gene: TRBV27
J gene: TRBJ2-1
D gene: -
CDR3 protein: CASARTGPSYNEQFF
CDR3 DNA: TGTGCCAGCGCCCGAACGGGCCCTTCCTACAATGAGCAGTTCTTC

clone size: -
V gene: TRBV28
J gene: TRBJ2-3
D gene: -
CDR3 protein: CASSPASTDTQYF
CDR3 DNA: TGTGCCAGCAGTCCGGCTAGCACAGATACGCAGTATTTT

clone size: many
V gene: TRBV6-2/TRBV6-3
J gene: TRBJ2-1
D gene: -
CDR3 protein: CASSYRENNEQFF
CDR3 DNA: TGTGCCAGCAGTTACAGGGAAAACAATGAGCAGTTCTTC

clone size: many
V gene: TRBV7-9
J gene: TRBJ2-3
D gene: TRBD1
CDR3 protein: CASSSEYRGRVSDTQYF
CDR3 DNA: TGTGCCAGCAGCTCAGAGTACAGGGGGCGAGTCTCAGATACGCAGTATTTT

clone size: few
V gene: TRBV12-3/TRBV12-4
J gene: TRBJ2-3
D gene: -
CDR3 protein: CASRARGALTDTQYF
CDR3 DNA: TGTGCCAGCAGGGCTAGGGGGGCCCTCACAGATACGCAGTATTTT

clone size: -
V gene: TRBV29-1
J gene: TRBJ2-1
D gene: TRBD1
CDR3 protein: CSVEDWDRPTRSYNEQFF
CDR3 DNA: TGCAGCGTTGAAGACTGGGACAGGCCGACTCGCTCCTACAATGAGCAGTTCTTC

clone size: few
V gene: TRBV5-1
J gene: TRBJ2-1
D gene: -
CDR3 protein: CASSAWTSTNEQFF
CDR3 DNA: TGCGCCAGCAGCGCCTGGACAAGTACAAATGAGCAGTTCTTC